This T cell receptor (beta chain) appears in the sequencing data of a study of blood T cell repertoires in COVID-19. Study details: Collection of acute and convalescent COVID-19 samples took place in the United States, Italy and Spain. Sample material is recorded as cDNA or gDNA derived from T cells, B-cell-depleted T cells, or PBMCs.

Per the authors' pipeline: Reference gene primers were amplified, and this amplification served to estimate nucleated cell counts. The assay was immunoSEQ multiplex PCR, and TCRdb's table has in-frame clones only and misses some. The DNA was the basis for D and trimming; V, J and clone size are from that table. The sample records approximately 35,000 clones, 65% to 90% being singletons. Germline lookup yields CDR1 WNHNN and CDR2 SYGVQD (reference sequence). CDR3 length: 14 residues. V shed 4 bases, J shed 4 bases, and the junction held 3 bases outside the gene matches. This receptor was identified in a man between 60 and 70 years old with active COVID-19. The J gene is TRBJ2-3, the V gene TRBV10-1; 9 positions match TRBD2. Sequenced: peripheral blood. The CDR3 nucleotides read TGCGCCAGCAGTGGCGGGAGGGAGGCAGATACGCAGTATTTT. Encoded protein: CASSGGREADTQYF.